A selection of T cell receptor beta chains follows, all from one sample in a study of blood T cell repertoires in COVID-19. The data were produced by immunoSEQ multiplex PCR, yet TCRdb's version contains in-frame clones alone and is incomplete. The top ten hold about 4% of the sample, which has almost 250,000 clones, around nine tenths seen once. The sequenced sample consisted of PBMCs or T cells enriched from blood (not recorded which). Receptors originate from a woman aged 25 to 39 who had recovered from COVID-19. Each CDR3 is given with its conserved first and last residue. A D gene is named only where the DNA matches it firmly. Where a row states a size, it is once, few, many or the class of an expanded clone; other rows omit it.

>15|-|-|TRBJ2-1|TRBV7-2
TGTGCCAGCAGCTTATCGCCAGGGGACTACAATGAGCAGTTCTTC
CASSLSPGDYNEQFF
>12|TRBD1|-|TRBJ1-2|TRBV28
TGTGCCAGAGTGACAGGGGGCGCCGGCTACACCTTC
CARVTGGAGYTF
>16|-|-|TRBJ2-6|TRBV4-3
TGCGCCAGCAGCCAAGAGTACATACCTGGGGCCAACGTCCTGACTTTC
CASSQEYIPGANVLTF
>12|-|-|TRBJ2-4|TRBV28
TGTGCCAGCAGTTTTCCCAGAAACATTCAGTACTTC
CASSFPRNIQYF
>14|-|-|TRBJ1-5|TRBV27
TGTGCCAGCAGTTTCGGGGGGTCCAATCAGCCCCAGCATTTT
CASSFGGSNQPQHF
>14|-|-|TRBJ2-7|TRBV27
TGTGCCAGCAGTCCGATACTAGAAACCTACGAGCAGTACTTC
CASSPILETYEQYF
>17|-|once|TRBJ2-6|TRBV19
TGTGCCAGTAGTATTTGGGACACCCGCTCTGGGGCCAACGTCCTGACTTTC
CASSIWDTRSGANVLTF
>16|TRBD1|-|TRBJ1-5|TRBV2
TGTGCCAGCATCGGGGACAGGGGGCGTCTGGGTCAGCCCCAGCATTTT
CASIGDRGRLGQPQHF
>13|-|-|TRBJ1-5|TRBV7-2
TGTGCCAGCAGCTGGGCTTTCAATCAGCCCCAGCATTTT
CASSWAFNQPQHF
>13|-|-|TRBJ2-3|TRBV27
TGTGCCAGCAGTAAAGCCGGGAGTTATACGCAGTATTTT
CASSKAGSYTQYF
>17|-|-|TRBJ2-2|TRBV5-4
TGTGCCAGCAGCCCGGCCGGGGATTGGGTAAATACCGGGGAGCTGTTTTTT
CASSPAGDWVNTGELFF
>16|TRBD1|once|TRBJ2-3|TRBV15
TGTGCCACCAGCAGAGATCAGGGGGCGACGGGAGATACGCAGTATTTT
CATSRDQGATGDTQYF
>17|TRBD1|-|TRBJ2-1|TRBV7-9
TGTGCCAGCAGCCCTCTAAAGCGACAGGGAGCCTACAATGAGCAGTTCTTC
CASSPLKRQGAYNEQFF
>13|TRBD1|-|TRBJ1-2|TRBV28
TGTGCCAGCAGGTGGGACAGGGAAAGAGGCTACACCTTC
CASRWDRERGYTF
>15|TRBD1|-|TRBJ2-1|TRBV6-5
TGTGCCAGCACGCCGGGACAGGACCTCTACAATGAGCAGTTCTTC
CASTPGQDLYNEQFF
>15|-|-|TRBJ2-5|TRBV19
TGTGCCAGTAGTTTAGAGGACAGCGGTGGGGAGACCCAGTACTTC
CASSLEDSGGETQYF